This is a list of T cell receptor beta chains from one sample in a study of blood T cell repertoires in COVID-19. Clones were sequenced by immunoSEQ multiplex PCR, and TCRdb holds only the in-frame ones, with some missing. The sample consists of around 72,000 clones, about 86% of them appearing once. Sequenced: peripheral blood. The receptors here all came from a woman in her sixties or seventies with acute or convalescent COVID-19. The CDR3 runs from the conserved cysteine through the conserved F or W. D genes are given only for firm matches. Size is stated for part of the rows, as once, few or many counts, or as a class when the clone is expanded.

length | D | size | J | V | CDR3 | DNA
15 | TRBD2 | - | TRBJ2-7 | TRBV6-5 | CASRTSGGGPYEQYF | TGTGCCAGCAGGACTAGCGGGGGGGGCCCCTACGAGCAGTACTTC
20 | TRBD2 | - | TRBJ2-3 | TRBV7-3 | CASSLTGPLPSGGRTDTQYF | TGTGCCAGCAGCTTGACAGGGCCCCTACCTAGCGGGGGCCGCACAGATACGCAGTATTTT
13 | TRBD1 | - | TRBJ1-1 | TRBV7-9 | CASRAGGNTEAFF | TGTGCCAGCAGGGCAGGGGGGAACACTGAAGCTTTCTTT
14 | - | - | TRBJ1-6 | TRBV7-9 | CASSFNREGSPLHF | TGTGCCAGCAGCTTTAACAGGGAAGGTTCACCCCTCCACTTT
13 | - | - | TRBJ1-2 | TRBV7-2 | CASSLVENYGYTF | TGTGCCAGCAGCTTAGTAGAGAACTATGGCTACACCTTC
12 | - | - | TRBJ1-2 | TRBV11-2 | CASTGSAGGYTF | TGTGCCAGCACTGGTTCGGCCGGGGGCTACACCTTC
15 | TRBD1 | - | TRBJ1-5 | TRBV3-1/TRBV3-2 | CASSLGQDSNQPQHF | TGTGCCAGCAGCCTGGGACAGGACAGCAATCAGCCCCAGCATTTT
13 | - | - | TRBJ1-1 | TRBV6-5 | CASRVTVNTEAFF | TGTGCCAGCAGAGTGACAGTGAACACTGAAGCTTTCTTT
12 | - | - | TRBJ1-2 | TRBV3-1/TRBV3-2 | CASSARVSGYTF | TGTGCCAGCAGCGCCAGGGTCAGCGGCTACACCTTC
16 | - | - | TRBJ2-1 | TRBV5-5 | CASSLEGAGANNEQFF | TGTGCCAGCAGCTTGGAGGGAGCAGGGGCCAACAATGAGCAGTTCTTC
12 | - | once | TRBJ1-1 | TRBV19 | CASRGANTEAFF | TGTGCCAGTAGGGGGGCGAACACTGAAGCTTTCTTT
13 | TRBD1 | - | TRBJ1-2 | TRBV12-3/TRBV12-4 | CASSLRGPYGYTF | TGTGCCAGCAGTTTAAGGGGGCCCTATGGCTACACCTTC
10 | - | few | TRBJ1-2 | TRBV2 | CASRVGGYTF | TGTGCCAGCAGGGTGGGCGGCTACACCTTC
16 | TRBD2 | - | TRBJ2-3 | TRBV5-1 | CASSFSAGGRPDTQYF | TGCGCCAGCAGCTTTTCAGCGGGGGGCCGTCCAGATACGCAGTATTTT
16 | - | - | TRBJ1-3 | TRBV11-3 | CASSLGTALSGNTIYF | TGTGCCAGCAGCTTAGGAACAGCACTCTCTGGAAACACCATATATTTT
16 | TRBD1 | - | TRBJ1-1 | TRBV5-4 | CASSPRLGQGRTEAFF | TGTGCCAGCAGCCCCCGCCTAGGACAGGGAAGGACTGAAGCTTTCTTT
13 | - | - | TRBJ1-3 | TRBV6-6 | CASGGQTGNTIYF | TGTGCCAGCGGGGGCCAAACTGGAAACACCATATATTTT
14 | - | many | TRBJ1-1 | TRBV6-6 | CASSYSSGAAEAFF | TGTGCCAGCAGTTACTCCTCAGGGGCGGCTGAAGCTTTCTTT
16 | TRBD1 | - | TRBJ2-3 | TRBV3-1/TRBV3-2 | CASSRGQGHSTDTQYF | TGTGCCAGCAGCCGGGGACAGGGGCATAGCACAGATACGCAGTATTTT
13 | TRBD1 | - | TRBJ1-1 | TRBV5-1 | CASSSTGTTEAFF | TGCGCCAGCAGCTCGACAGGGACCACTGAAGCTTTCTTT
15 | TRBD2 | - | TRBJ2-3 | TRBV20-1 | CSASGLAASTDTQYF | TGCAGTGCTAGTGGGCTAGCGGCAAGCACAGATACGCAGTATTTT
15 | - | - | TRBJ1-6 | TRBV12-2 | CASRLTDSYNSPLHF | TGTGCAAGTCGCTTAACGGACAGCTATAATTCACCCCTCCACTTT
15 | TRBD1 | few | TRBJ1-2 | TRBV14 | CASSQQQGGNYGYTF | TGTGCCAGCAGCCAACAACAGGGGGGAAACTATGGCTACACCTTC
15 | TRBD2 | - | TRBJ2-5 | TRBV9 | CASSPLGTTQETQYF | TGTGCCAGCAGCCCCCTGGGGACTACTCAAGAGACCCAGTACTTC
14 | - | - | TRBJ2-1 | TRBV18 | CASSPRQGYNEQFF | TGTGCCAGCTCACCTAGGCAGGGCTACAATGAGCAGTTCTTC
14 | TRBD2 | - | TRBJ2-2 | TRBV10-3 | CATGGGQNTGELFF | TGTGCCACAGGCGGGGGGCAGAACACCGGGGAGCTGTTTTTT
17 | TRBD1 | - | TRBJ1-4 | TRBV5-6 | CASSPGTGGRFGEKLFF | TGTGCCAGCAGCCCCGGGACAGGGGGCCGTTTCGGGGAAAAACTGTTTTTT
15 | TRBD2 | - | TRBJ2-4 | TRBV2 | CASSYSGGGQNIQYF | TGTGCCAGCAGCTATAGCGGGGGAGGCCAAAACATTCAGTACTTC
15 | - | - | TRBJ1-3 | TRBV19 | CASSIDRGAGNTIYF | TGTGCCAGTAGTATAGATCGCGGGGCTGGAAACACCATATATTTT
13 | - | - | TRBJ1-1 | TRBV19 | CASNEGMNTEAFF | TGTGCCAGTAACGAGGGAATGAACACTGAAGCTTTCTTT
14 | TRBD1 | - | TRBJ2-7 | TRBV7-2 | CASSPTGGIDEQYF | TGTGCCAGCAGCCCCACAGGGGGCATCGACGAGCAGTACTTC
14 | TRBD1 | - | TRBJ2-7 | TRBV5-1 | CASSLEWTGNEQYF | TGCGCCAGCAGCTTGGAATGGACAGGGAACGAGCAGTACTTC
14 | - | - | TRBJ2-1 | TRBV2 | CASSVQGRGNEQFF | TGTGCCAGCAGTGTACAGGGTAGGGGCAATGAGCAGTTCTTC
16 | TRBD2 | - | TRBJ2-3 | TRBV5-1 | CASSSQGGTASLTQYF | TGCGCCAGCAGCTCCCAGGGAGGGACGGCGTCCCTTACGCAGTATTTT
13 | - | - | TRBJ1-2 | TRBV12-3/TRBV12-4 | CASSSGFNYGYTF | TGTGCCAGCAGCTCGGGATTTAACTATGGCTACACCTTC
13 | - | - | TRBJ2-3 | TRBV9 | CASSVMSRDTQYF | TGTGCCAGCAGCGTTATGTCTAGAGATACGCAGTATTTT
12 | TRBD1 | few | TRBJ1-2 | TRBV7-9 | CASSPKDRANTF | TGTGCCAGCAGCCCGAAGGACAGGGCGAACACCTTC
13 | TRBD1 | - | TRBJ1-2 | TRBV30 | CAWSAGQGTGYTF | TGTGCCTGGAGCGCCGGACAGGGGACGGGCTACACCTTC
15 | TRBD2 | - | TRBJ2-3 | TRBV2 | CASSGTSSGTDTQYF | TGTGCCAGCAGTGGGACTAGCAGCGGCACAGATACGCAGTATTTT
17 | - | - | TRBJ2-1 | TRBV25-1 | CASSGAAGAGSYNEQFF | TGTGCCAGCAGTGGGGCTGCGGGGGCAGGGTCCTACAATGAGCAGTTCTTC
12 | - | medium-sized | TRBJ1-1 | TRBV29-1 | CSAGALNTEAFF | TGCAGCGCGGGGGCCCTGAACACTGAAGCTTTCTTT